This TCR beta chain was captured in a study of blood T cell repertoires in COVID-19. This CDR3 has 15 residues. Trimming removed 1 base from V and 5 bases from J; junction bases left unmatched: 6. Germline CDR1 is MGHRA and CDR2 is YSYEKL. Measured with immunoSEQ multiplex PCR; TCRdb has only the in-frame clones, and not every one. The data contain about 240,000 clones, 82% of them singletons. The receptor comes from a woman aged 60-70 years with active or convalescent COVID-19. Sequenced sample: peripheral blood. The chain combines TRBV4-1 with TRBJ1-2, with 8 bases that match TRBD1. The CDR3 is CASSQVARGPYGYTF. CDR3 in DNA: TGCGCCAGCAGCCAAGTGGCCAGGGGGCCTTATGGCTACACCTTC.